Listed below are T cell receptor beta chains from one sample, sequenced in a study of immune characterization of retroperitoneal liposarcoma. TCRdb processed the PCR reads anew with MiXCR; each CDR3 protein has one entry. The table has more than 9,000 distinct CDR3 sequences, 27% seen once. Sequenced material: tumor tissue. Receptors were obtained from a male donor with retroperitoneal liposarcoma. CDR3s include the opening cysteine and the closing phenylalanine or tryptophan.

cdr3_length j_call v_call cdr3_aa
11 TRBJ2-1 TRBV7-8 CASTGGYEQFF
12 TRBJ2-1 TRBV6-1 CASSASAKTQFF
14 TRBJ1-2 TRBV7-2 CASSFRGAVYGYTF
11 TRBJ1-4 TRBV12-3/TRBV12-4 CASRQDEKLFF
15 . TRBV6-1 CASSRGGSSYNEQYF
13 TRBJ1-1 TRBV7-6 CASRPGGGTEAFF
15 TRBJ1-6 TRBV6-1 CASSGGGAYNSPLHF
12 . TRBV7-2 CASNPPGGTQYF
13 . TRBV27 CASSLTGGYEQYF
12 TRBJ2-1 TRBV7-4 CASSYGRDEQFF
13 . TRBV6-6 CASSYSPGGEQYF
15 TRBJ1-1 TRBV6-1 CASSDRTGGYTEAFF
12 . TRBV7-4 CASSSHLAEQFF
14 . TRBV6-1 CASSTSWYQETQFF
18 TRBJ1-1 TRBV12-3/TRBV12-4 CASSGIQGGNERYTEAFF
19 TRBJ2-7 TRBV4-1 CASSPVYETGVGGSYEQYF
12 . TRBV6-1 CASREGSYEQYF
15 . TRBV27 CASSGGGRSYNEQYF
13 TRBJ2-5 TRBV11-1 CASSSVSPGEQYF
13 TRBJ2-5 TRBV6-1 CASSGGGKETQYF
14 . TRBV12-5 CASALSGGYNEQYF
15 . TRBV6-1 CASRDVGRKGNIQFF
13 TRBJ2-3 TRBV7-2 CASSPSTDITQYF
15 TRBJ2-4 TRBV12-3/TRBV12-4 CASSLKDRGFNEQYF
11 TRBJ2-1 TRBV27 CASGRGNEQFF
15 TRBJ2-3 TRBV6-1 CASREQAGAADTQYF
12 . TRBV6-1 CASSRDPGEQYF
13 TRBJ2-2 TRBV6-1 CASKTGEAGELFF
15 TRBJ2-5 TRBV12-3/TRBV12-4 CASSFALAEQETQYF
15 TRBJ2-1 TRBV6-6 CASSYADFRWNEQFF
15 TRBJ2-2 TRBV4-1 CASSHNKGNTGELFF
21 TRBJ2-1 TRBV7-2 CASSLAPWQGKRGLAKNIQFF
15 . TRBV25-1 CASMGYGGVDGEQYF
14 TRBJ2-4 TRBV6-1 CASKEQGLQNIQYF
13 TRBJ2-1 TRBV7-9 CASSRTGSETQFF
16 TRBJ2-5 TRBV7-2 CASSSGYGGRMETQYF
13 TRBJ2-5 TRBV6-5 CASSEGQGAIQYF
13 TRBJ2-7 TRBV11-2 CASSRHTYYEQYF
14 . TRBV27 CASSRRGSVHEQYF
19 TRBJ2-6 TRBV7-6 CASSLVGSGAFSGANVLTF
15 TRBJ1-1 TRBV11-3 CASSLDSRLNAEAFF
14 TRBJ2-1 TRBV12-3/TRBV12-4 CASTVSRSYNEQFF
15 TRBJ2-1 TRBV6-1 CASSDPPDRGNEQFF
13 TRBJ2-5 TRBV6-1 CASSEGVQETQYF
15 TRBJ2-1 TRBV11-2 CASSPYRLAQDEQFF
13 TRBJ2-1 TRBV6-1 CASTFDRHSEQFF
15 TRBJ2-3 TRBV10-2 CASRGQGISTDTQYF
14 TRBJ2-4 TRBV11-2 CASSSGQVQETRYF